This paragraph covers one TCR beta chain sequence. One base away lies a much larger clone, so this may be a sequencing read error. Preparation of the TCRbeta library was carried out with unique molecular identifiers. TCRdb analysed the PCR reads with MiXCR anew, one entry per CDR3 protein. The sample includes over 200,000 distinct CDR3 sequences, about a tenth of them seen just once. This entry is derived from a study of T-cell reconstitution after alpha-beta-depleted transplantation in children. This clonotype originated in a human donor who donated a stem cell graft to a child with acute lymphoblastic leukemia. The sequencing here drew on PBMCs from the stem cell graft donor, taken from the stem cell graft.

The CDR3 sequence: CASSSPGQYYEQYF. The CDR3 DNA sequence: TGTGCCAGCAGCTCACCGGGACAGTACTACGAGCAGTACTTC. This chain connects TRBV11-1 to TRBJ2-7; TRBD1 aligns across 7 bases. V shed 4 bases, J shed 3 bases, and the junction held 6 bases outside the gene matches. There are 14 residues in the CDR3. The germline V gene encodes CDR1 SGHAT and CDR2 FQDESV (reference sequence).